Below, one T cell receptor beta chain is given with its context. The data originate from a study of blood T cells in healthy people across ages. Germline-derived CDR1 and CDR2 are SGHVS and FQNEAQ. The CDR3 has 17 amino acids. J lost 2 bases, V lost 1 base, and 9 bases had no gene match. The authors ran a second PCR of about 6 to 11 cycles using a sample-barcoded 5' primer and a J-beta primer mix. The yield of each sample was at least 2.5 million CDR3-containing paired-end reads. TCRdb called the 5' RACE reads again in MiXCR, with one record for every CDR3 protein. The profile shows about 510,000 distinct CDR3 sequences, 25% to 35% of them singletons. This sample also belongs to another study, concerning T cells of mothers and their children. As that study records: No T cell clones of persistent microchimeric origin were detected.

The receptor was isolated from a boy under 10 years old in good health. The gene calls are TRBV7-8 and TRBJ2-7; TRBD2 agrees at 9 bases. The sequenced material came from blood. The CDR3 protein is CASSLEGAASGAYEQYF. For the CDR3, the DNA is TGTGCCAGCAGCTTAGAAGGAGCTGCTAGCGGGGCCTACGAGCAGTACTTC.